This is a list of T cell receptor beta chains from one sample in a study of spatial heterogeneity in lung cancer. From the 5' RACE reads, TCRdb called clonotypes with MiXCR, one entry per CDR3 protein. Of 100,000 to 120,000 distinct CDR3 sequences in the sample, 10% to 13% are singletons; the top ten hold roughly 26%. Source: PBMCs, taken at follow-up. Receptors originate from a female donor with early-stage non-small cell lung cancer. Each CDR3 is given with its conserved first and last residue. The order of the fields is clone size, V gene, J gene, D gene, CDR3 DNA, CDR3 protein. D genes are given only for firm matches. Expanded clones get a size class; other rows say once, few or many, or leave the size out.

NA	TRBV5-1	TRBJ2-1	NA	TGCGCCAGCAGCAACGGACAGGATGGGAGGGACAATGAGCAGTTCTTC	CASSNGQDGRDNEQFF
NA	TRBV28	TRBJ1-1	NA	TGTGCCAGCAGTTCCTCTATGAGATATGTAGGGGGAGAAGCTTTCTTT	CASSSSMRYVGGEAFF
NA	TRBV29-1	TRBJ2-3	NA	TGCAGCGTTTTGATGGGGAGCACAGATACGCAGTATTTT	CSVLMGSTDTQYF
NA	TRBV3-1	TRBJ2-1	TRBD2	TGTGCCAGCAGCCAAGATTGGGGACTAGCGGGAGGAAAAGGGAATGAGCAGTTCTTC	CASSQDWGLAGGKGNEQFF
NA	TRBV10-3	TRBJ1-3	NA	TGTGCCCTACAGGGCTCTGGAAACACCATATATTTT	CALQGSGNTIYF
many	TRBV20-1	TRBJ1-1	NA	TGCAGTGCCACCGGGGGGATTAACACTGAAGCTTTCTTT	CSATGGINTEAFF
NA	TRBV2	TRBJ2-3	NA	TGTGCCAGCACATACTTCAACTCCGATACGCAGTATTTT	CASTYFNSDTQYF
many	TRBV28	TRBJ2-4	TRBD1	TGTGCCAGCAGTCCCGGGACAGGGTTGAACATTCAGTACTTC	CASSPGTGLNIQYF
NA	TRBV19	TRBJ1-5	NA	TGTGCCAGTAGTCAGGGCCTAAATCAGCCCCAGCATTTT	CASSQGLNQPQHF
few	TRBV20-1	TRBJ2-4	NA	TGCAGTGCCGGGACTTCTTTAGCCAAAAACATTCAGTACTTC	CSAGTSLAKNIQYF
NA	TRBV20-1	TRBJ2-1	TRBD2	TGCAGTGCCCGAAAGGGCAGGGGAGCGGGAGCCTTCTACAATGAGCAGTTCTTC	CSARKGRGAGAFYNEQFF
once	TRBV9	TRBJ2-1	TRBD2	TGTGCCAGCAGCCAGGGACTAGCGAGAGGCAATGAGCAGTTCTTC	CASSQGLARGNEQFF
NA	TRBV20-1	TRBJ1-2	NA	TGCAGTGCTAGAGTCGCCGGGACGGGGCGCTATGGCTACACCTTC	CSARVAGTGRYGYTF
NA	TRBV6-2/TRBV6-3	TRBJ2-5	TRBD2	TGTGCCAGCAGTTCCGGGACTAGCGAGCAGACCCAGTACTTC	CASSSGTSEQTQYF
few	TRBV5-1	TRBJ2-5	TRBD2	TGCGCCAGCAGCTTGATACTAGCGGGAGAAGAGACCCAGTACTTC	CASSLILAGEETQYF
NA	TRBV29-1	TRBJ1-1	NA	TGCAGCGTTGCCTACCAGGGAGCTCGTCGCACTGAAGCTTTCTTT	CSVAYQGARRTEAFF
few	TRBV12-3/TRBV12-4	TRBJ1-1	NA	TGTGCCAGCAGTTCCTGGCAGGGCGACACTGAAGCTTTCTTT	CASSSWQGDTEAFF
few	TRBV5-1	TRBJ1-3	NA	TGCGCCAGCAGCTTGGCAGGCTGGTCCACCATATATTTT	CASSLAGWSTIYF
NA	TRBV7-2	TRBJ1-2	NA	TGTGCCAGCAGCTCATCGAGGACAACTAACTATGGCTACACCTTC	CASSSSRTTNYGYTF
NA	TRBV18	TRBJ2-5	NA	TGTGCCAGCTCACCCGCGGAGACCCAGTACTTC	CASSPAETQYF
NA	TRBV12-3/TRBV12-4	TRBJ2-1	TRBD1	TGTGCCAGCAGCCCCGGGACAGCAACCTACAATGAGCAGTTCTTC	CASSPGTATYNEQFF
many	TRBV11-2	TRBJ2-5	TRBD2	TGTGCCAGCAGCCCTTCCATAGCGGGAGTTTGGGAGACCCAGTACTTC	CASSPSIAGVWETQYF
few	TRBV30	TRBJ2-1	NA	TGTGCCTGGAAAAAAGACAGCTCCTACAATGAGCAGTTCTTC	CAWKKDSSYNEQFF
NA	TRBV18	TRBJ2-1	NA	TGTGCCAGCTCATCCCTCAGGGTCGGACAGTGGTTAGATGAGCAGTTCTTC	CASSSLRVGQWLDEQFF
NA	TRBV19	TRBJ2-2	TRBD2	TGTGCCAGTAGTCCGGGACTAGCGGGAGGGGAGCTGTTTTTT	CASSPGLAGGELFF
few	TRBV7-9	TRBJ1-4	TRBD1	TGTGCCAGCAGCCAAGACAGGGGGCGGCATGAAAAACTGTTTTTT	CASSQDRGRHEKLFF
many	TRBV20-1	TRBJ1-2	NA	TGCAGTGCTACCCGACAAAAAGGCTACACCTTC	CSATRQKGYTF
many	TRBV14	TRBJ2-2	NA	TGTGCCAGCAGCCACGCGGGCTCCTTCGACACCGGGGAGCTGTTTTTT	CASSHAGSFDTGELFF
few	TRBV24-1	TRBJ2-1	NA	TGTGCCACCAGTGATTTGGGGGCTGGCCAGAGGCATGAGCAGTTCTTC	CATSDLGAGQRHEQFF
NA	TRBV11-2	TRBJ2-3	TRBD2	TGTGCCAGCAGCCAACCGGGACTAGGGAGCACAGATACGCAGTATTTT	CASSQPGLGSTDTQYF
few	TRBV5-4	TRBJ2-6	TRBD2	TGTGCCAGCAGCTTCGGGGGGATGAGCTCTGGGGCCAACGTCCTGACTTTC	CASSFGGMSSGANVLTF
many	TRBV29-1	TRBJ2-3	NA	TGCAGCGTTGAAGCTGTCCCAGGGCCAACAGATACGCAGTATTTT	CSVEAVPGPTDTQYF
NA	TRBV2	TRBJ2-7	NA	TGTGCCAGCAGTGATACGGCCGGCGAGCAGTACTTC	CASSDTAGEQYF
NA	TRBV28	TRBJ2-3	TRBD2	TGTGCCAGCAGTTTTCCGGCGGGAGGGCTGGATACGCAGTATTTT	CASSFPAGGLDTQYF
NA	TRBV6-2/TRBV6-3	TRBJ1-5	TRBD1	TGTGCCACCTCTCGGGACAGTTCAAGGGGATATAGCAATCAGCCCCAGCATTTT	CATSRDSSRGYSNQPQHF
NA	TRBV28	TRBJ1-4	NA	TGTGCCAGCAGTACCTCCGGGGCAGTGTTTAATGAAAAACTGTTTTTT	CASSTSGAVFNEKLFF
few	TRBV9	TRBJ2-5	NA	TGTGCCAGCAGCCTCAGGGGAGACGGACAAGAGACCCAGTACTTC	CASSLRGDGQETQYF
NA	TRBV6-2/TRBV6-3	TRBJ2-2	NA	TGTGCCAGCAGCACGGGACTTAACACCGGGGAGCTGTTTTTT	CASSTGLNTGELFF
NA	TRBV11-2	TRBJ2-1	TRBD2	TGTGCCAGCAGCCACGGGACTAGCGGGAGTTCTGAGCAGTTCTTC	CASSHGTSGSSEQFF
NA	TRBV5-1	TRBJ2-2	NA	TGCGCCAGCAGCTTAACGAGCGGAGCGAACACCGGGGAGCTGTTTTTT	CASSLTSGANTGELFF
NA	TRBV15	TRBJ2-3	TRBD2	TGTGCCACCAGAGGGGCGGGAGAGGATACGCAGTATTTT	CATRGAGEDTQYF